This T cell receptor beta chain was sequenced during a study of CD8+CD57+ T cells in acquired aplastic anemia. Overall study context: The DNA of sorted CD4+ and CD8+ cells averaged 3.2 ug. Study observations and caveats: Between patients and controls, CD8+ Simpson's diversity did not vary significantly. The number of CD8+ CDR3 sequences shared by patients and controls was under 35.

Whoever was chosen for sequencing had shown CD8+CD57+ cell expansion by flow cytometry. Every patient was diagnosed with severe acquired aplastic anemia. Per the germline V gene, CDR1 is KGHDR and CDR2 is SFDVKD. The CDR3 has 16 residues. J was trimmed by 7 bases and V by 4 bases; bases with no gene match: 8. Remarks on this clonotype: What it binds is not known.

Profiling that covered TCR beta VDJ and CDR3 relied on genomic DNA as its template. TCRdb reanalysed the reads using MiXCR and keeps one entry per CDR3 protein. The table lists 150,000 to 200,000 distinct CDR3 sequences, approximately 52% of them singletons. This rearrangement joins TRBV24-1 to TRBJ1-5; 11 bases line up with TRBD1. This sequence originates from a human donor with aplastic anemia. The sequenced sample was sorted CD4+, CD8+, or CD8+CD57+ T cells (not recorded which) from PBMCs. The CDR3 is CATSDPGTGGKQPQHF. The CDR3 region has the DNA TGTGCCACCAGTGACCCCGGGACAGGGGGGAAACAGCCCCAGCATTTT.